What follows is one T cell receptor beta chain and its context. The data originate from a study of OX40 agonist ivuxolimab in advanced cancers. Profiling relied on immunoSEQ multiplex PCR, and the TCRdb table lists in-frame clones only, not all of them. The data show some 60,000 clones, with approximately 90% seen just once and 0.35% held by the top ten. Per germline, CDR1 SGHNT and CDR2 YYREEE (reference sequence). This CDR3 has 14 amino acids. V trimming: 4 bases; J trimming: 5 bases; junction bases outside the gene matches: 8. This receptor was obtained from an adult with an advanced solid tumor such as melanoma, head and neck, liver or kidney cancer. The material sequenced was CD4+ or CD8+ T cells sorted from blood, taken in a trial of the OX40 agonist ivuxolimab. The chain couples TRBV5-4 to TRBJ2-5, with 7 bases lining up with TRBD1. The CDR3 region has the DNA TGTGCCAGCAGCCCGGGACAGTGGGGGGAGACCCAGTACTTC. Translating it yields CASSPGQWGETQYF.